Each of the 2 T cell receptor beta chains below was sequenced from the same sample in a study of OX40 agonist ivuxolimab in advanced cancers. The assay was immunoSEQ multiplex PCR, and TCRdb's table has in-frame clones only and misses some. Of over 10,000 clones in the sample, less than 80% were seen once. Sequenced here: CD4+ or CD8+ T cells sorted from blood, sampled in a trial of the OX40 agonist ivuxolimab. The receptors stem from an adult with an advanced solid tumor such as melanoma, head and neck, liver or kidney cancer.

CDR3 nucleotide sequence: TGTGCCAGCAGCGTCGGTAGGACGATCGGCAATGAGCAGTTCTTC. As protein: CASSVGRTIGNEQFF. This rearrangement joins TRBV9 to TRBJ2-1; no definite D call. This CDR3 region has 15 residues. CDR1 is SGDLS and CDR2 is YYNGEE in the germline V gene. V lost 2 bases and J lost 6, with 15 bases in between.

The DNA of the CDR3 is TGTGCCAGCAGCTTAGACAGCTCTGGAAACACCATATATTTT. It is translated as CASSLDSSGNTIYF. V gene TRBV7-9 combines with J gene TRBJ1-3; D ambiguous. The CDR3 extends over 14 amino acids. CDR1 is SEHNR and CDR2 is FQNEAQ in the germline V gene (reference sequence). With 1 base removed from V and 0 bases from J, the gap between germline ends came to 4 bases.